Listed below are T cell receptor beta chains from one sample, sequenced in a study of blood T cell repertoires in COVID-19. Sequencing was performed with immunoSEQ multiplex PCR; in TCRdb, only in-frame clones are kept and a portion is missing. The data show about 290,000 clones, around four fifths seen once. Material: peripheral blood. The receptors stem from a woman aged 50 to 60 with active or convalescent COVID-19. Both conserved end residues are part of each CDR3. A D gene is named only where the DNA matches it firmly. Where a row states a size, it is once, few, many or the class of an expanded clone; other rows omit it.

TRBJ1-2 once . TRBV7-8 CASSYTVNYGYTF TGTGCCAGCAGCTATACAGTTAACTATGGCTACACCTTC
TRBJ2-2 . . TRBV7-9 CASSLRGATGELFF TGTGCCAGCAGCTTACGGGGGGCCACCGGGGAGCTGTTTTTT
TRBJ1-4 once . TRBV5-1 CASSPGRDNEKLFF TGCGCCAGCAGCCCAGGACGGGATAATGAAAAACTGTTTTTT
TRBJ1-2 once . TRBV10-2 CATLDSYGYTF TGCGCCACCCTAGACAGCTATGGCTACACCTTC
TRBJ2-1 . TRBD2 TRBV28 CASSLPGLADYNEQFF TGTGCCAGCAGTTTACCAGGACTAGCGGATTACAATGAGCAGTTCTTC
TRBJ1-6 . . TRBV6-5 CASSVDSLNSPLHF TGTGCCAGCAGCGTGGACAGCCTTAATTCACCCCTCCACTTT
TRBJ1-2 few . TRBV12-3/TRBV12-4 CASSLAVAMTYTF TGTGCCAGCAGCCTCGCGGTGGCGATGACCTACACCTTC
TRBJ2-7 few TRBD2 TRBV6-1 CASSEARGGEQYF TGTGCCAGCAGTGAAGCGCGGGGGGGCGAGCAGTACTTC
TRBJ2-1 . TRBD2 TRBV7-2 CASSSQGLAGGNEQFF TGTGCCAGCAGCTCTCAGGGACTAGCGGGAGGGAATGAGCAGTTCTTC
TRBJ1-1 . . TRBV18 CASSPQGVNTEAFF TGTGCCAGCTCACCACAGGGGGTTAACACTGAAGCTTTCTTT
TRBJ1-2 . . TRBV29-1 CSVQASNYGYTF TGCAGCGTCCAAGCCTCTAACTATGGCTACACCTTC
TRBJ1-5 . TRBD1 TRBV2 CASGQGASQPQHF TGTGCCAGCGGGCAGGGGGCGTCTCAGCCCCAGCATTTT
TRBJ1-2 once TRBD1 TRBV7-9 CASSSRGIYGYTF TGTGCCAGCAGCTCCAGGGGGATCTATGGCTACACCTTC
TRBJ2-7 . . TRBV30 CAWSVGVDNAYEQYF TGTGCCTGGAGTGTAGGGGTGGACAACGCCTACGAGCAGTACTTC
TRBJ2-7 . TRBD1 TRBV7-2 CASSPRQGYEQYF TGTGCCAGCAGCCCCCGACAGGGATACGAGCAGTACTTC
TRBJ1-5 . . TRBV7-2 CASSSRVNQPQHF TGTGCCAGCAGCTCCCGGGTTAATCAGCCCCAGCATTTT
TRBJ1-5 . . TRBV3-1/TRBV3-2 CASSQRSGEAQHF TGTGCCAGCAGCCAAAGGTCCGGGGAGGCCCAGCATTTT
TRBJ1-2 once TRBD1 TRBV7-9 CASSSQTGGDGYTF TGTGCCAGCAGCTCTCAGACAGGGGGGGATGGCTACACCTTC
TRBJ1-1 . . TRBV6-6 CASCTGFAEAFF TGTGCCAGCTGCACAGGGTTCGCTGAAGCTTTCTTT
TRBJ2-3 . . TRBV27 CASSFRLIPDTQYF TGTGCCAGCAGTTTCCGACTCATCCCAGATACGCAGTATTTT
TRBJ2-7 . TRBD1 TRBV10-3 CAISTGTGKGLEYF TGTGCCATCAGCACCGGGACAGGGAAAGGACTGGAGTACTTC
TRBJ2-5 . . TRBV15 CATSSRRTYQETQYF TGTGCCACCAGCTCACGGCGGACATACCAAGAGACCCAGTACTTC
TRBJ1-5 . . TRBV30 CAWSGGGNQPQHF TGTGCCTGGAGTGGGGGAGGGAATCAGCCCCAGCATTTT
TRBJ1-3 . . TRBV5-1 CASSARDSGGNTIYF TGCGCCAGCAGCGCCAGGGATAGCGGTGGAAACACCATATATTTT
TRBJ1-1 . TRBD1 TRBV7-9 CASSSDRVDTEAFF TGTGCCAGCAGCTCGGACAGGGTGGACACTGAAGCTTTCTTT
TRBJ2-1 . TRBD2 TRBV10-3 CAISGLAGVNEQFF TGTGCCATCAGTGGACTAGCGGGAGTCAATGAGCAGTTCTTC
TRBJ2-1 . TRBD1 TRBV2 CASGRGRQFF TGTGCCAGCGGAAGGGGGCGGCAGTTCTTC
TRBJ2-2 . TRBD2 TRBV7-9 CASRTGLAGEFTGELFF TGTGCCAGCAGAACGGGACTAGCGGGAGAATTCACCGGGGAGCTGTTTTTT
TRBJ2-5 . TRBD2 TRBV5-1 CASSAGLAGVETQYF TGCGCCAGCAGCGCCGGACTAGCGGGAGTTGAGACCCAGTACTTC
TRBJ1-1 . . TRBV3-1/TRBV3-2 CASSQSGRVDTEAFF TGTGCCAGCAGCCAAAGTGGGCGGGTAGACACTGAAGCTTTCTTT
TRBJ1-6 once . TRBV10-3 CAISGGGFLSSPLHF TGTGCCATCAGTGGGGGGGGTTTTTTGAGTTCACCCCTCCACTTT
TRBJ1-2 . TRBD1 TRBV6-2/TRBV6-3 CASSTGQGFYYGYTF TGTGCCAGCAGTACGGGACAGGGGTTTTACTATGGCTACACCTTC
TRBJ1-2 . . TRBV5-4 CASTPWGEGSGGYTF TGTGCCAGCACCCCCTGGGGAGAAGGGAGCGGGGGCTACACCTTC
TRBJ2-7 once TRBD2 TRBV12-5 CASGFILGEGGPHEQYF TGTGCTAGTGGTTTTATCCTGGGAGAGGGAGGGCCACACGAGCAGTACTTC
TRBJ2-3 . . TRBV28 CASRVGLVNTDTQYF TGTGCCAGCAGGGTGGGGCTGGTTAACACAGATACGCAGTATTTT
TRBJ1-5 . TRBD1 TRBV28 CASSLRDRGNQPQHF TGTGCCAGCAGTTTGAGGGACAGGGGCAATCAGCCCCAGCATTTT
TRBJ2-2 . . TRBV2 CASSVPGTLTGELFF TGTGCCAGCAGTGTCCCGGGAACCCTCACCGGGGAGCTGTTTTTT
TRBJ2-7 . . TRBV2 CASSDPPTYEQYF TGTGCCAGCAGTGATCCCCCAACCTACGAGCAGTACTTC
TRBJ1-2 . TRBD1 TRBV11-1 CASSLAPRDRVANYGYTF TGTGCCAGCAGCTTAGCGCCTCGGGACAGGGTAGCTAACTATGGCTACACCTTC
TRBJ1-1 . . TRBV19 CASSNGGPGNTEAFF TGTGCCAGTAGTAATGGGGGCCCAGGGAACACTGAAGCTTTCTTT
TRBJ1-1 once . TRBV5-1 CASSLTTGVTEAFF TGCGCCAGCAGCTTAACAACAGGCGTCACTGAAGCTTTCTTT
TRBJ2-3 . . TRBV5-1 CASSPDRDTQYF TGCGCCAGCAGCCCCGACAGGGATACGCAGTATTTT
TRBJ1-4 . . TRBV5-1 CASRRETNEKLFF TGCGCCAGCAGGAGAGAAACTAATGAAAAACTGTTTTTT
TRBJ2-5 . TRBD2 TRBV30 CAWRDGGGVYF TGTGCCTGGAGGGACGGCGGGGGTGTGTACTTC
TRBJ1-1 . . TRBV28 CASSFSVRGMNTEAFF TGTGCCAGCAGTTTTAGTGTTCGGGGTATGAACACTGAAGCTTTCTTT
TRBJ1-6 . . TRBV29-1 CSPPRRTNSPLHF TGCAGCCCCCCGCGGAGAACCAATTCACCCCTCCACTTT
TRBJ1-2 once . TRBV7-2 CASSLQRSGYTF TGTGCCAGCAGCTTACAGCGTAGTGGCTACACCTTC
TRBJ2-1 once TRBD2 TRBV6-6 CASSRKAGTSFLDEQFF TGTGCCAGCAGTCGCAAAGCCGGGACTAGCTTTTTGGATGAGCAGTTCTTC
TRBJ2-1 few . TRBV5-4 CASSLGLVREDGQFF TGTGCCAGCAGCTTGGGCCTAGTGAGAGAGGATGGGCAGTTCTTC
TRBJ1-4 many . TRBV5-1 CASSLAGATNEKLFF TGCGCCAGCAGCTTGGCAGGCGCAACTAATGAAAAACTGTTTTTT
TRBJ2-5 few . TRBV2 CASSVQLSQETQYF TGTGCCAGCAGTGTACAGTTAAGCCAAGAGACCCAGTACTTC
TRBJ1-2 . . TRBV27 CASRRLMGESGYTF TGTGCCAGCAGACGGTTAATGGGAGAGAGTGGCTACACCTTC
TRBJ1-2 . . TRBV19 CATNSGGYTF TGTGCCACTAATTCGGGAGGCTACACCTTC
TRBJ2-3 . TRBD2 TRBV29-1 CSVEALAEDTQYF TGCAGCGTTGAGGCCCTAGCGGAGGATACGCAGTATTTT
TRBJ2-2 few . TRBV11-3 CASSFRAGTGELFF TGTGCCAGCAGCTTCCGGGCGGGAACCGGGGAGCTGTTTTTT